This record concerns one T cell receptor (beta chain) sequence. These data come from a study of blood T cells in healthy people across ages. Study overall: Template switching recovered approximately one barcoded beta molecule for every two T cells.

A second PCR, run for about 7 to 11 cycles, used a sample-barcoded 5' primer plus a J-beta primer mix. TCRdb analysed the 5' RACE reads with MiXCR anew, one entry per CDR3 protein. The repertoire includes 650,000 to 800,000 distinct CDR3 sequences, under 55% of them detected once, and 15% to 25% sits in the top ten. Looked up from germline, CDR1 is DFQATT and CDR2 is SNEGSKA (reference sequence). V lost 0 bases to trimming and J lost 8 bases, with 7 bases between them. The CDR3 extends over 11 amino acids. The genes are TRBV20-1 and TRBJ1-2; D gene unclear. Sequencing input: blood. The sequence was collected from a man in his fifties or sixties in good health. For the CDR3, the DNA is TGCAGTGCTAGAGATTTGGAAGGCTACACCTTC. This sequence encodes CSARDLEGYTF.